Listed below are T cell receptor beta chains from one sample, sequenced in a study of blood T cell repertoires in COVID-19. Using immunoSEQ multiplex PCR, the repertoire was profiled, and TCRdb retains in-frame clones only, with some absent. Found here are over 200,000 clones, roughly 78% of them singletons; the top ten hold 12%. Sequenced: peripheral blood. Receptors were obtained from a woman aged 40-49 years with acute or convalescent COVID-19. The conserved cysteine and the conserved F or W are not part of the CDR3 here.

>TRBV6-6|TRBJ2-5
ASSRAGTGGAETQY
>TRBV4-1|TRBJ1-1
ASSHYSQGSEAF
>TRBV27|TRBJ2-3
ASSSRGGWTDTQY
>TRBV2|TRBJ2-5
ATGTSFETQY
>TRBV2|TRBJ1-4
ASSERGEKLF
>TRBV6-6|TRBJ2-7
ASSYQGIYEQY
>TRBV11-2|TRBJ2-1
ASSLAVNEQF
>TRBV30|TRBJ2-7
AWRGGHNLYEQY
>TRBV19|TRBJ1-5
ASSPRTGDQPQH
>TRBV7-2|TRBJ2-2
ASSSQAGYGELF
>TRBV24-1|TRBJ1-1
ATRGTGGGLNTEAF
>TRBV4-1|TRBJ2-2
ASSQGMGQTYTGELF
>TRBV18|TRBJ1-1
ASSPPGNTEAF
>TRBV27|TRBJ2-1
ASSFNEAWLNNEQF
>TRBV7-2|TRBJ2-5
ASTSPPGQGRETQY
>TRBV25-1|TRBJ1-5
ASSGGGGNQPQH
>TRBV6-2/TRBV6-3|TRBJ2-7
ASSYSIGTASWIYEQY
>TRBV29-1|TRBJ1-2
SVEEYQTGKGYT
>TRBV4-3|TRBJ1-6
ASSPASDRINSPLH
>TRBV15|TRBJ2-3
ATSKGRDTQY
>TRBV2|TRBJ1-5
ASSPGPGDYQPQH
>TRBV4-3|TRBJ2-7
ASRKRLAATYEQY
>TRBV28|TRBJ1-4
ASTTSGIRLF
>TRBV6-2/TRBV6-3|TRBJ1-4
ASSGQFPGEKLF
>TRBV29-1|TRBJ1-1
SISGGQGMNTEAF
>TRBV6-2/TRBV6-3|TRBJ2-2
ASSYGLQTPGELF
>TRBV23-1|TRBJ2-3
ASTREAGDTQY
>TRBV5-6|TRBJ1-1
ASSLGRGLGNTEAF
>TRBV6-6|TRBJ2-7
ASSPGGGAYEQY
>TRBV7-8|TRBJ1-2
ASSLNRIGYGYT
>TRBV29-1|TRBJ2-2
SVRQGEFTGELF
>TRBV5-6|TRBJ2-2
ASSPLAEIPTGELF
>TRBV2|TRBJ2-2
ASRERGLANGELF
>TRBV6-1|TRBJ2-3
ASSPTSGGVGAQY
>TRBV19|TRBJ1-1
ASSTTVNTEAF
>TRBV6-1|TRBJ2-3
ASSEADRDTDTQY
>TRBV2|TRBJ1-2
ASSEREGNGYT
>TRBV2|TRBJ1-6
ASSTREALPLH
>TRBV7-2|TRBJ1-1
ASSSVGTTNTEAF
>TRBV30|TRBJ2-3
AWSLIQGDTQY
>TRBV6-5|TRBJ2-7
ASTYGQSYEQY
>TRBV11-2|TRBJ2-1
ASSLRSQAGGFGDEQF
>TRBV25-1|TRBJ1-1
ASSELRTGGTEAF
>TRBV30|TRBJ2-7
AWNKGQYYEQY
>TRBV29-1|TRBJ2-5
SVVSGDYQETQY
>TRBV19|TRBJ1-1
ASSQTRNTEAF
>TRBV6-5|TRBJ2-2
ASSYGQKNTGELF
>TRBV19|TRBJ1-5
ASSIQGPNQPQH
>TRBV19|TRBJ1-5
ASTGTAVQPQH
>TRBV19|TRBJ1-6
ASSIGRQGWSSPLH
>TRBV29-1|TRBJ1-1
SAGTGNTEAF
>TRBV7-2|TRBJ2-1
ASSPPRGAGDNEQF
>TRBV13|TRBJ2-1
ASSFTGSYNEQF
>TRBV23-1|TRBJ2-7
ASGQRGWEEQY
>TRBV19|TRBJ2-3
ASSKRGPSTDTQY